Listed here are 9 T cell receptor beta chains from one sample, sequenced in a study of cytomegalovirus exposure and HLA in healthy donors. The PCR ran on 60 Vbeta and 13 Jbeta primers. The table came from immunoSEQ multiplex PCR; TCRdb's copy has only in-frame clones and leaves some out. The sample contains 90,000 to 120,000 clones, roughly 70% of which appear only once. The sample comprised PBMCs. These receptors all stem from a man aged 35 to 55 in good health and CMV-seropositive.

Here the CDR3 DNA reads TGTGCCAGCAGTTCCTTCGGACAGGGACCCACTGAAGCTTTCTTT. Translated: CASSSFGQGPTEAFF. The chain joins TRBV6-5 to TRBJ1-1, with TRBD1 identical over 8 bases. This CDR3 has 15 residues. The germline V gene encodes CDR1 MNHEY and CDR2 SVGAGI. After removal of 4 bases from V and 4 bases from J, the junction contained 8 bases not matched to a gene.

The J gene is TRBJ2-3, the V gene TRBV19, with 13 bases that match TRBD2. Germline V gene sequence: CDR1 LNHDA, CDR2 SQIVND (reference sequence). This CDR3 has 17 residues. Germline trimming cut 7 bases from V and 8 bases from J; bases unmatched to any gene: 15. The CDR3 spells CASTPTGLAGRVATQYF. The CDR3 nucleotides read TGTGCCAGTACCCCGACGGGACTAGCGGGGCGGGTTGCTACGCAGTATTTT. The full variable domain, with the rest looked up from reference TRBV19 and TRBJ2-3, is DGGITQSPKYLFRKEGQNVTLSCEQNLNHDAMYWYRQDPGQGLRLIYYSQIVNDFQKGDIAEGYSVSREKKESFPLTVTSAQKNPTAFYLCASTPTGLAGRVATQYFGPGTRLTVL.

Comment on this clone: Other nucleotide sequences from this sample produce the same CDR3. The CDR3 is CASSYSDSYGYTF. For the CDR3, the DNA is TGTGCCAGCAGTTATTCCGACAGCTATGGCTACACCTTC. The chain links TRBV6-5 to TRBJ1-2, with D tentatively TRBD1 (5 bases). This CDR3 region has 13 residues. V lost 3 bases and J lost 4, with 9 bases in between. Looked up from germline, CDR1 is MNHEY and CDR2 is SVGAGI.

The J gene is TRBJ1-1, the V gene TRBV6-6, with 9 bases identical to TRBD1. V lost 6 bases, J lost 5 bases, and 10 bases stayed unmatched. CDR1 and CDR2 from the germline V gene are MNHNY and SVGAGI (reference sequence). The CDR3 is 15 residues long. The CDR3 spells CASSLTGQGRTEAFF. The CDR3 DNA is TGTGCCAGCAGCCTAACGGGACAGGGTAGGACTGAAGCTTTCTTT.

This clone was counted only a few times. The chain recombines TRBV6-1 with TRBJ2-6; no firm D call. Trimming removed 1 base from V and 0 bases from J, with 13 bases in between. In germline, CDR1 is MNHNS, CDR2 SASEGT. This CDR3 contains 18 residues. The CDR3 DNA reads TGTGCCAGCAGTGAAGATGGCAGGCCCTACTCTGGGGCCAACGTCCTGACTTTC. This translates into CASSEDGRPYSGANVLTF.

This clone was counted a few times. V gene TRBV9 combines with J gene TRBJ1-4, with 7 bases fitting TRBD1. The CDR3 is made up of 14 amino acids. V lost 3 bases to trimming and J lost 4 bases; unmatched junction nucleotides: 3. The V gene's germline CDR1 is SGDLS and CDR2 YYNGEE. CDR3 sequence reads: CASSGQGGNEKLFF. The DNA for the CDR3 is TGTGCCAGCAGCGGACAGGGTGGTAATGAAAAACTGTTTTTT.

The chain combines TRBV11-2 with TRBJ2-2; TRBD1 aligns across 8 bases. CDR3 length equals 16 residues. CDR1 SGHAT and CDR2 FQNNGV come from the germline V gene. Trimming took 6 bases from V and 3 from J; bases not matched to a gene: 9. This chain's CDR3 is CASRRPGTGDTGELFF. CDR3 nucleotides: TGTGCCAGCAGACGACCCGGGACAGGAGACACCGGGGAGCTGTTTTTT.

The J gene is TRBJ1-2, the V gene TRBV10-3; weak D call: TRBD1 (6 bases). V lost 6 bases to trimming and J lost 0 bases, with 11 bases between them. Germline V gene data show CDR1 as ENHRY and CDR2 as SYGVKD. The CDR3 is 14 residues long. CDR3: CAIRRDIPNYGYTF. The CDR3, as DNA: TGTGCCATCAGAAGGGACATTCCTAACTATGGCTACACCTTC.

The V gene is TRBV9, the J gene TRBJ1-1, with D unresolved. CDR1 is SGDLS and CDR2 is YYNGEE in the germline V gene. CDR3 length: 15 amino acids. V was trimmed by 0 bases and J by 0 bases, leaving 9 bases between them. CDR3 loop: CASSVDAGLNTEAFF. The CDR3 coding sequence is TGTGCCAGCAGCGTAGACGCCGGGTTGAACACTGAAGCTTTCTTT.